This record looks at one T cell receptor beta chain sequence and its context. The assay was immunoSEQ multiplex PCR, and TCRdb's table has in-frame clones only and misses some. The sample records 210,000 or so clones, approximately 87% being singletons. The germline V gene has CDR1 LGHDT and CDR2 YNNKEL (reference sequence). The CDR3 sequence is 12 residues long. V lost 4 bases and J 6 bases, leaving 7 bases between the germline ends. The data were taken from a study of blood T cell repertoires in COVID-19. This rearrangement joins TRBV3-1 (or the pseudogene TRBV3-2) to TRBJ2-1; D is uncertain. The clonotype was recovered from a woman between 45 and 65 years old with acute or convalescent COVID-19. What was sequenced was peripheral blood. CDR3 sequence: CASSPIGNEQFF. Written as DNA, the CDR3 is TGTGCCAGCAGCCCTATTGGCAATGAGCAGTTCTTC.